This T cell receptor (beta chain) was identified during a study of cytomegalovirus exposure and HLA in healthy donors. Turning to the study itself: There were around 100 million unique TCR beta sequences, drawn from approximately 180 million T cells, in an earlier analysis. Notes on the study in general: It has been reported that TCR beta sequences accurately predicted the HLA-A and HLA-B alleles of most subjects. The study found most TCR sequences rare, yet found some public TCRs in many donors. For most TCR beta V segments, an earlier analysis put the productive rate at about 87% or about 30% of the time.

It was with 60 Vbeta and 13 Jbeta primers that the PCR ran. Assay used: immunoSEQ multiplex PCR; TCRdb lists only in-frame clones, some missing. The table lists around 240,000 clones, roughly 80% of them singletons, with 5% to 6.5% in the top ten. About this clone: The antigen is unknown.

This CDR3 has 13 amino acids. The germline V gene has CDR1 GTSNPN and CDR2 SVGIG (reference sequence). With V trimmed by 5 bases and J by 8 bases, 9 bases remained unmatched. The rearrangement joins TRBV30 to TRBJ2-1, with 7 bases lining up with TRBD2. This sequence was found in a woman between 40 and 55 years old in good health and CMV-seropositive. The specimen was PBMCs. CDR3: CAWAPGREYEQFF. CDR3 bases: TGTGCCTGGGCCCCGGGGAGGGAGTATGAGCAGTTCTTC.